Shown below are 23 T cell receptor beta chains from a single sample sequenced in a study of CD8 T cells in ankylosing spondylitis. Study-level results: A TCR beta motif made of 7 to 9 highly homologous variants seemed typical of ankylosing spondylitis blood.

Antigens of these TCRs are unknown. TCRdb used MiXCR to reprocess the 5' RACE reads, holding one entry per CDR3 protein. This table has a few hundred thousand distinct CDR3 sequences, approximately 8% appearing once. The specimen sequenced was blood, either unsorted or a sorted T cell fraction (not recorded which). The receptors were gathered from a male donor with ankylosing spondylitis.

The chain carries TRBV10-3 and TRBJ2-2; unclear D gene. Between the trimmed V and J ends, which lost 10 bases and 3 bases, there was a span of 6 bases. In germline, CDR1 is ENHRY, CDR2 SYGVKD. The CDR3 consists of 11 residues. CDR3 coding DNA: TGTGCCACTTCGGACACCGGGGAGCTGTTTTTT. The encoded protein is CATSDTGELFF.

This sequence joins TRBV7-2 and TRBJ2-4; TRBD2 matches at 10 bases. CDR1 is SGHTA, CDR2 FQGNSA, per germline. The CDR3 sequence is 14 residues long. Losses at the gene ends were 1 base for V and 10 bases for J; bases not matched to a gene: 4. Here the CDR3 reads CASSLGVTSGIQYF. CDR3 sequence (DNA): TGTGCCAGCAGCTTAGGGGTGACTAGCGGGATTCAGTACTTC.

The chain employs TRBV12-3 or TRBV12-4 and TRBJ2-7; the match to TRBD2 covers 9 bases. Trimming took 7 bases from V and 6 from J; bases not matched to a gene: 7. CDR3 size: 13 residues. DNA for the CDR3: TGTGCCAGCATGGTAGCGGGAGTGCGCGAGCAGTACTTC. Its translation is CASMVAGVREQYF.

V gene TRBV5-1 combines with J gene TRBJ2-5; TRBD2 matches 9 bases. The trim removed 0 bases at V and 4 bases at J, leaving 13 bases unmatched. The CDR3 is 18 amino acids. The germline V gene has CDR1 SGHRS and CDR2 YFSETQ. In DNA form, the CDR3 reads TGCGCCAGCAGCTTGGGGACTAGCGCTCTCATGGAGGGAGAGACCCAGTACTTC. As protein: CASSLGTSALMEGETQYF.

The V call is TRBV10-3, the J call TRBJ2-7; TRBD1 aligns across 7 bases. Trimming removed 3 bases from V and 2 bases from J; junction bases left unmatched: 4. This CDR3 spans 14 amino acids. Per the germline V gene, CDR1 is ENHRY and CDR2 is SYGVKD. CDR3 protein: CAISDWTGPYEQYF. The CDR3 nucleotides are TGTGCCATCAGTGATTGGACAGGTCCCTACGAGCAGTACTTC.

The CDR3 sequence is CASSYDSRSNSVGSGANVLTF. CDR3 sequence (DNA): TGTGCCAGCAGTTACGACTCGAGGTCGAATTCTGTGGGGTCCGGGGCCAACGTCCTGACTTTC. The V gene is TRBV6-2 or TRBV6-3, the J gene TRBJ2-6, with D unclear. Germline assignment: CDR1 MNHEY and CDR2 SVGEGT. The V gene lost 2 bases and the J gene lost 4 bases, with 27 bases spanning the gap. This CDR3 is built from 21 residues.

This clonotype was observed a few times. The gene calls are TRBV18 and TRBJ2-7, with 8 bases matching TRBD2. The V segment lost 6 bases and the J segment 0 bases; nucleotides outside the gene matches: 7. The CDR3 spans 15 residues. Per germline, CDR1 KGHSH and CDR2 LQKENI. CDR3 loop: CASSKAGVPSYEQYF. CDR3 DNA: TGTGCCAGCTCGAAAGCGGGAGTCCCCTCCTACGAGCAGTACTTC.

This clonotype was seen at least ten times. The chain employs TRBV20-1 and TRBJ2-4, with D possibly being TRBD1 (5 bases). With 0 bases removed from V and 0 bases from J, the gap between germline ends came to 9 bases. Germline CDR1 is DFQATT and CDR2 is SNEGSKA (reference sequence). The CDR3 spans 15 residues. The DNA for the CDR3 is TGCAGTGCTAGAGATGGCAGGGTAGCCAAAAACATTCAGTACTTC. Translated: CSARDGRVAKNIQYF.

The rearrangement links TRBV7-8 to TRBJ2-7; tentative D call: TRBD2 (7 bases). Per germline, CDR1 SGHVS and CDR2 FQNEAQ. The CDR3 is 16 amino acids. The ends were cut back, 5 bases at V and 1 base at J, with 18 bases in the middle. CDR3 nucleotides: TGTGCCAGCAGCCTCCTCCGGGGGGCGGGGTCCTACGAGCAGTACTTC. It codes for CASSLLRGAGSYEQYF.

The rearrangement links TRBV12-3 or TRBV12-4 to TRBJ1-1; TRBD1 matches at 9 bases. This CDR3 spans 15 amino acids. After removal of 6 bases from V and 2 bases from J, the junction contained 7 bases not matched to a gene. As DNA, the CDR3 is TGTGCCAGCAGGAACCGGGACAGGGACAACACTGAAGCTTTCTTT. Protein sequence: CASRNRDRDNTEAFF.

In its sample, this clonotype was seen a few times. The chain recombines TRBV7-8 with TRBJ2-7; the D gene is possibly TRBD1 (5 bases). Trimming pared 1 base from V and 2 bases from J, leaving 12 bases between. Germline lookup yields CDR1 SGHVS and CDR2 FQNEAQ. The CDR3 extends over 15 amino acids. The CDR3 DNA is TGTGCCAGCAGCTTAGGGGTCGGACATCCCTACGAGCAGTACTTC. Protein: CASSLGVGHPYEQYF.

This chain links TRBV7-2 with TRBJ2-4; TRBD1 aligns across 9 bases. J gave up 1 base and V 5 bases, and 6 bases lay outside the gene matches. The CDR3 runs to 16 residues. The germline V gene encodes CDR1 SGHTA and CDR2 FQGNSA. CDR3 protein: CASSHRTGEAKNIQYF. CDR3 coding DNA: TGTGCCAGCAGCCACCGGACAGGGGAGGCCAAAAACATTCAGTACTTC.

The genes are TRBV12-3 or TRBV12-4 and TRBJ1-4; D gene unclear. Trimming cost V 1 base and J 5 bases, with 8 bases left between them. This CDR3 is built from 14 residues. Here the CDR3 reads CASSLGGGNEKLFF. For the CDR3, the DNA is TGTGCCAGCAGTTTAGGTGGAGGGAATGAAAAACTGTTTTTT.

The genes are TRBV27 and TRBJ2-7, with 8 bases that match TRBD2. The germline V gene encodes CDR1 MNHEY and CDR2 SMNVEV (reference sequence). V trimming: 10 bases; J trimming: 1 base; junction bases outside the gene matches: 12. The CDR3 length is 15 residues. CDR3 coding DNA: TGTGCCACCCGCGGGATAGCGGGACCGTCCTACGAGCAGTACTTC. Amino acids: CATRGIAGPSYEQYF.

A few counts support this clonotype. This chain joins TRBV12-3 or TRBV12-4 and TRBJ2-2, with 14 bases that match TRBD2. With 1 base clipped from V and 3 bases from J, the junction kept 4 bases outside the gene matches. This CDR3 is 18 amino acids long. This CDR3 is CASSLGPGLAGDTGELFF. For the CDR3, the DNA is TGTGCCAGCAGTTTAGGGCCGGGACTAGCGGGAGACACCGGGGAGCTGTTTTTT.

This clonotype came up a few times. This chain links TRBV27 with TRBJ2-7; 7 bases are a match to TRBD2. After removal of 5 bases from V and 2 bases from J, the junction contained 12 bases not matched to a gene. CDR3 length equals 16 residues. From germline, CDR1 is MNHEY and CDR2 SMNVEV (reference sequence). The CDR3 sequence is CASSTAGSGAPYEQYF. For the CDR3, the DNA is TGTGCCAGCAGTACCGCCGGCAGCGGGGCACCCTACGAGCAGTACTTC.

The chain carries TRBV29-1 and TRBJ2-3; no clear D gene. Germline V gene sequence: CDR1 SQVTM, CDR2 ANQGSEA. V was clipped by 7 bases and J by 6 bases, with 11 bases between them. The CDR3 loop spans 11 amino acids. Here the CDR3 reads CSANLEDTQYF. The CDR3, as DNA: TGCAGCGCCAATCTCGAGGATACGCAGTATTTT.

This clonotype was observed a few times. V usage is TRBV29-1 and J usage is TRBJ2-7; D remains ambiguous. CDR1 is SQVTM and CDR2 is ANQGSEA in the germline V gene. This CDR3 comprises 13 residues. The V end lost 6 bases, the J end lost 2 bases, and 14 bases lay between the germline ends. Here the CDR3 DNA reads TGCAGCGTAGAACAGTCCACCCCCTACGAGCAGTACTTC. Its protein product is CSVEQSTPYEQYF.

This rearrangement joins TRBV5-1 to TRBJ2-7; D might be TRBD2 (5 bases). V lost 0 bases and J 3 bases, leaving 10 bases between the germline ends. The CDR3 sequence is 14 residues long. Per germline, CDR1 SGHRS and CDR2 YFSETQ. In DNA, the CDR3 is TGCGCCAGCAGCTTGGAGGACTCGTTCTACGAGCAGTACTTC. The encoded protein is CASSLEDSFYEQYF.

The chain recombines TRBV20-1 with TRBJ2-1; D is perhaps TRBD2 (7 bases). CDR1 is DFQATT, CDR2 SNEGSKA, per germline (reference sequence). The CDR3 consists of 14 residues. Trimming pared 1 base from V and 9 bases from J, leaving 16 bases between. The CDR3 coding sequence is TGCAGTGCTAGAGCGGAGGGGGAGGGATTTGAGCAGTTCTTC. Its translation: CSARAEGEGFEQFF.

The chain employs TRBV12-3 or TRBV12-4 and TRBJ2-1; 12 bases match TRBD2. The trim removed 9 bases at V and 8 bases at J, leaving 14 bases unmatched. The CDR3 spans 16 residues. CDR3 DNA sequence: TGTGCCAGGCATTACAGTGGGACTAGCGGGCTGGATGAGCAGTTCTTC. It specifies CARHYSGTSGLDEQFF.

This clonotype has more than one count but fewer than ten. The gene calls are TRBV2 and TRBJ2-3, with D uncertain. From germline, CDR1 is SNHLY and CDR2 FYNNEI. V was shortened by 4 bases and J by 6 bases, with 11 bases between the two germline ends. The CDR3 spans 13 residues. This chain's CDR3 is CASSVFISDTQYF. DNA of the CDR3: TGTGCCAGCAGTGTTTTCATATCCGATACGCAGTATTTT.

There are many counts of this clonotype. The chain joins TRBV5-1 to TRBJ2-2; 10 bases map to TRBD2. This CDR3 spans 16 amino acids. The junction had 3 bases not matched to a gene; V was cut back by 3 bases and J by 1 base. The germline CDR1 and CDR2 sequences are SGHRS and YFSETQ. CDR3 amino acids: CASSSGLAENTGELFF. CDR3 DNA sequence: TGCGCCAGCAGCTCCGGACTAGCGGAGAACACCGGGGAGCTGTTTTTT.